A selection of T cell receptor beta chains follows, all from one sample in a study of blood T cell repertoires in COVID-19. The protocol was immunoSEQ multiplex PCR, while the TCRdb copy is restricted to in-frame clones and leaves out a portion. The sample includes over 120,000 clones, roughly 83% of them seen just once. Sequenced input: peripheral blood. The origin of the receptors is a woman over 75 with acute or convalescent COVID-19. Both conserved end residues are part of each CDR3. The order of the fields is V gene, J gene, CDR3 protein.

TRBV19	TRBJ1-6	CASSEQGRDSPLHF
TRBV3-1/TRBV3-2	TRBJ1-2	CASSPDRGLGYTF
TRBV2	TRBJ2-5	CASTRPSGGGETQYF
TRBV5-1	TRBJ2-1	CASSFQAGGYNEQFF
TRBV5-6	TRBJ2-1	CASSLELARGSEQFF
TRBV6-4	TRBJ1-2	CASSSSGTDYHPYGYTF
TRBV10-2	TRBJ1-2	CAEQGRLLDGYTF
TRBV30	TRBJ1-2	CAWRSKMGQGLGYTF
TRBV11-2	TRBJ1-5	CASSWDRDQPQHF
TRBV5-1	TRBJ1-1	CASSDRGWTEAFF
TRBV19	TRBJ2-7	CATQQGYEQYF
TRBV19	TRBJ1-5	CASSIGDREMDQPQHF
TRBV7-9	TRBJ2-2	CASSLEHYSTGELFF
TRBV28	TRBJ1-4	CASSLGRGTGYEKLFF
TRBV7-8	TRBJ1-1	CASSLGQGAGAFF
TRBV29-1	TRBJ1-2	CSASQGSYGYTF
TRBV7-9	TRBJ1-2	CASSLAVPGQGSYGYTF
TRBV7-9	TRBJ2-5	CASSLGQGGTQYF
TRBV5-4	TRBJ2-3	CASSLAQGGQGRNTQYF
TRBV6-1	TRBJ1-2	CASSEGGAGSGGYTF
TRBV6-6	TRBJ1-6	CASSYLAGTEPLHF
TRBV18	TRBJ1-5	CASSPTTSQPQHF
TRBV18	TRBJ1-1	CASSVAGDTEAFF
TRBV11-2	TRBJ2-1	CASSRRVDNEQFF
TRBV6-2/TRBV6-3	TRBJ1-1	CASSYSRGLPAFF
TRBV10-3	TRBJ1-2	CAISEAGGPSLYTF
TRBV6-4	TRBJ1-1	CASSATGTEAFF
TRBV15	TRBJ1-1	CATSRGLTEAFF
TRBV5-6	TRBJ2-6	CASSFGQGAPGANVLTF
TRBV5-5	TRBJ1-1	CASSWTGVGTEAFF
TRBV7-2	TRBJ2-5	CASSLHSGRGGETQYF
TRBV19	TRBJ1-5	CASSIFFRRDNQPQHF
TRBV7-6	TRBJ2-2	CASSSVRTGVTNTGELFF
TRBV7-9	TRBJ2-7	CASSSVPGQGHSYEQYF
TRBV7-9	TRBJ1-5	CASSLLDSNQPQHF
TRBV5-1	TRBJ2-3	CASSLAAGDTDTQYF
TRBV9	TRBJ2-7	CASSVGAGDPYEQYF
TRBV6-6	TRBJ2-5	CASRRQETQYF
TRBV19	TRBJ2-3	CASSIGTGGAATDTQYF
TRBV5-1	TRBJ2-3	CASSLDTNTDTQYF
TRBV29-1	TRBJ2-5	CSGRQGIQETQYF
TRBV9	TRBJ1-6	CASSPSGTANSPLHF
TRBV5-5	TRBJ1-2	CASSLAGVYGYTF
TRBV19	TRBJ2-7	CASSMPGEGGSYEQYF
TRBV25-1	TRBJ1-2	CASSEYAQGGGYTF
TRBV6-2/TRBV6-3	TRBJ2-7	CASSPTGRGNEQYF
TRBV4-2	TRBJ2-7	CASSRAKGGTEAYEQYF
TRBV9	TRBJ1-3	CASSSGQAFNPIYF
TRBV7-3	TRBJ2-1	CASSTGTGIQFF
TRBV6-5	TRBJ2-7	CASTLLAGGSYEQYF